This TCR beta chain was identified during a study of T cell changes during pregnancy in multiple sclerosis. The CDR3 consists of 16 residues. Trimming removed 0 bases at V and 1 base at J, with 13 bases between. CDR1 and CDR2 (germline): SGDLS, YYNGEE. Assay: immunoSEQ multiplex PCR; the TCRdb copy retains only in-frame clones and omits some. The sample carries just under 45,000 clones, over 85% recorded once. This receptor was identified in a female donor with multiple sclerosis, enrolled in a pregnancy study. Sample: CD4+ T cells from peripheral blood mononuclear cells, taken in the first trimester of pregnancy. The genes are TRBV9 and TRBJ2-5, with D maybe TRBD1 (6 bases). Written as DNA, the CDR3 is TGTGCCAGCAGCGTAGCCCCCACGGACAGCCAAGAGACCCAGTACTTC. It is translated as CASSVAPTDSQETQYF.